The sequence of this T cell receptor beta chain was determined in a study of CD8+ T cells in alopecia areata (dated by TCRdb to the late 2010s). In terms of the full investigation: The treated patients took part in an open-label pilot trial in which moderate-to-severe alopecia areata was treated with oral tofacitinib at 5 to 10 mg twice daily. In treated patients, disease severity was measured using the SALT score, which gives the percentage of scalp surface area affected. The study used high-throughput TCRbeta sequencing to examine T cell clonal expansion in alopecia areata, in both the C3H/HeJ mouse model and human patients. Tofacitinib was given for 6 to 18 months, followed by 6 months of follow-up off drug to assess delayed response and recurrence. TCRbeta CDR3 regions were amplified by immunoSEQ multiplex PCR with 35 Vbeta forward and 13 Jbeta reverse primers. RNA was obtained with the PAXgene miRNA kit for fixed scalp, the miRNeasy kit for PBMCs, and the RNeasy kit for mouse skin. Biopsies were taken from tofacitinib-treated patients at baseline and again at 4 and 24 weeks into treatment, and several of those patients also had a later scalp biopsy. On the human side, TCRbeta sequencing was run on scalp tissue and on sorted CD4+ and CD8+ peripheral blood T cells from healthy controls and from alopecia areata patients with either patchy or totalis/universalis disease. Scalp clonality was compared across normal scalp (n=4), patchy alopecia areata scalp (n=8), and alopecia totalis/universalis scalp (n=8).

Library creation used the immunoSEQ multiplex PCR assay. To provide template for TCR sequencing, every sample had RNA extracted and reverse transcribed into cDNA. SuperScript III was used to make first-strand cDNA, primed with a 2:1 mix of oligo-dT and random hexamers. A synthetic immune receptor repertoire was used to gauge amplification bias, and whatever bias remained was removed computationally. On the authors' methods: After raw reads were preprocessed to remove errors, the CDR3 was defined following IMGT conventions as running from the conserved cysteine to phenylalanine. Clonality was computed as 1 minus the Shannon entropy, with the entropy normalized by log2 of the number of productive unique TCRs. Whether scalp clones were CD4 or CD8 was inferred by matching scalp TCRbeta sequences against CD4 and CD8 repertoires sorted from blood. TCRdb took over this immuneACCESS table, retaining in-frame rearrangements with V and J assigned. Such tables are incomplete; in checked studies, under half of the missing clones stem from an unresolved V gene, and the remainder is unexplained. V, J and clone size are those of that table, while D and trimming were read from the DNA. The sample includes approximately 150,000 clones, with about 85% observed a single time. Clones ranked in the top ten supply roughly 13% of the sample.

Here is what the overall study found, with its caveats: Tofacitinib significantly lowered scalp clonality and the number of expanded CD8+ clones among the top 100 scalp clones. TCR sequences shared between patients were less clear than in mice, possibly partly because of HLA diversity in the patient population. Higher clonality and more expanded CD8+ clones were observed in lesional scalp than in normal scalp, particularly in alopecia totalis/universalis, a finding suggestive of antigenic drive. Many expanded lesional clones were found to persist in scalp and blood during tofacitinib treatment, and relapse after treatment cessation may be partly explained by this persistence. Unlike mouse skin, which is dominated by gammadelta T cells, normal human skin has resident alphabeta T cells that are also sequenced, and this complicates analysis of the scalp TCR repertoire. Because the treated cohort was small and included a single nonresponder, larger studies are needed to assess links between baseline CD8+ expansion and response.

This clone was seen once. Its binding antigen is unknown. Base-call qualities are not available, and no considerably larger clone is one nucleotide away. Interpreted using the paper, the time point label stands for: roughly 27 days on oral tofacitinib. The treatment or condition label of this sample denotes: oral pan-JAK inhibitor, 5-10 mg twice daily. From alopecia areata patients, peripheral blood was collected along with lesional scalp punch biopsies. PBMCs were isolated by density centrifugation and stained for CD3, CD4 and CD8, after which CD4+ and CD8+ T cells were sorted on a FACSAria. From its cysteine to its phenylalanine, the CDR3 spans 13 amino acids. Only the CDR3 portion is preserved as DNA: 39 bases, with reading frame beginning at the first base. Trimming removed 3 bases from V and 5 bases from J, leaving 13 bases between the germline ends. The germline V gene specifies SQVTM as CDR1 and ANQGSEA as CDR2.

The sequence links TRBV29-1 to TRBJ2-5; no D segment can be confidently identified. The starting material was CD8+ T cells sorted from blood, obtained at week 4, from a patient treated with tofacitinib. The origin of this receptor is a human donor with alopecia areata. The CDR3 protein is CSVDVGLRETQYF. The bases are TGCAGCGTTGATGTGGGTTTAAGGGAGACCCAGTACTTC.